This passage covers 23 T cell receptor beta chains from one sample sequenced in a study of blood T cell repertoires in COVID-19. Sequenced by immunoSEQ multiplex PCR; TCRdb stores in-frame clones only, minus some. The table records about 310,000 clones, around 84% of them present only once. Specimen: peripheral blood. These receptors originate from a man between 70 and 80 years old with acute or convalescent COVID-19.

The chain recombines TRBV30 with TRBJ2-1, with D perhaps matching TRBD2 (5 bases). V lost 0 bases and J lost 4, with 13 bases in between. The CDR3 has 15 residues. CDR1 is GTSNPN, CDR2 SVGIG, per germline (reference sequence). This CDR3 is CAWSVGPGVYNEQFF. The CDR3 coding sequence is TGTGCCTGGAGTGTTGGTCCCGGGGTTTACAATGAGCAGTTCTTC.

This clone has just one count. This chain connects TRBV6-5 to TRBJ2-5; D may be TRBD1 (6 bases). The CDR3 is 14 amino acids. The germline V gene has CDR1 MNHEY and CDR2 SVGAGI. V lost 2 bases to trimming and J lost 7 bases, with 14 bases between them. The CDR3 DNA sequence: TGTGCCAGCAGTTACCCGGGACACCTGGGGACCCAGTACTTC. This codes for CASSYPGHLGTQYF.

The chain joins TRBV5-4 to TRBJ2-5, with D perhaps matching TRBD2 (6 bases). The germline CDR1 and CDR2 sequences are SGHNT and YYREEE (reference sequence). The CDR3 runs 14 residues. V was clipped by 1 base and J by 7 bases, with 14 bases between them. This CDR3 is CASSLSGGAGTQYF. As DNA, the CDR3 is TGTGCCAGCAGCTTGAGTGGCGGGGCTGGGACCCAGTACTTC.

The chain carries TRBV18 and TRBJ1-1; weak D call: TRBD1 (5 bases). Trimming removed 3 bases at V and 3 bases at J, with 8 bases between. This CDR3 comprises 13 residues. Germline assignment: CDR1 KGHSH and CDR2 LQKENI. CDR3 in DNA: TGTGCCAGCTCACCCAGGGTAGACACTGAAGCTTTCTTT. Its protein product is CASSPRVDTEAFF.

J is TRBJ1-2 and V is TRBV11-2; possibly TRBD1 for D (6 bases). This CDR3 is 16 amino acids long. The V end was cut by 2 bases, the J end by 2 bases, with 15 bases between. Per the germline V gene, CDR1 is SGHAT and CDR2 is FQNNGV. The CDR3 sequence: CASSLLSSTGNYGYTF. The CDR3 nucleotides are TGTGCCAGCAGCTTATTGTCCTCCACAGGGAACTATGGCTACACCTTC.

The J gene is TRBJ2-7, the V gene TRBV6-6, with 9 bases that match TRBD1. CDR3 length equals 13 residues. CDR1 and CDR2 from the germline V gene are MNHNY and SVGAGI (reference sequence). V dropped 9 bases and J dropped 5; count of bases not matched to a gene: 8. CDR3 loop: CASLRDRDHEQYF. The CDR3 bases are TGTGCCAGTCTCCGGGACAGGGACCACGAGCAGTACTTC.

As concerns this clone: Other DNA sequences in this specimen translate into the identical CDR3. CDR3 nucleotides: TGTGCCAGCAGCCCCCGGCGGGAGTCCTACAATGAGCAGTTCTTC. Translated, it gives CASSPRRESYNEQFF. V usage is TRBV9 and J usage is TRBJ2-1; TRBD2 agrees at 7 bases. The germline V gene has CDR1 SGDLS and CDR2 YYNGEE. V dropped 4 bases and J dropped 1; count of bases not matched to a gene: 5. CDR3 size: 15 residues.

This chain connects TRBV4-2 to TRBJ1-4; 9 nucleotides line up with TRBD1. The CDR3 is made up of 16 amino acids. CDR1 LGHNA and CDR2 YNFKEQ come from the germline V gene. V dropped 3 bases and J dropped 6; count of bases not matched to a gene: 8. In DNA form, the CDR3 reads TGTGCCAGCAGCCATCTTAGGGGACAGGGCCATGAAAAACTGTTTTTT. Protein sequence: CASSHLRGQGHEKLFF.

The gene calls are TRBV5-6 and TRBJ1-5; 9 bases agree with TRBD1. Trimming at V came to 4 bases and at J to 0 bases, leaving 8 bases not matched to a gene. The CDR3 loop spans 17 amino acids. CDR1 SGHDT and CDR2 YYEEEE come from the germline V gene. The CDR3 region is CASSTRTGDYSNQPQHF. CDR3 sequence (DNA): TGTGCCAGCAGCACACGGACAGGGGACTATAGCAATCAGCCCCAGCATTTT.

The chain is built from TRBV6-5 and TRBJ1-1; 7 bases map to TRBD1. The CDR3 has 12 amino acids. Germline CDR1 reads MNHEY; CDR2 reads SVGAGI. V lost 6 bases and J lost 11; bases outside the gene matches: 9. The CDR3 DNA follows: TGTGCCAGCAGCTATACGACAGGGATGGCTTTCTTT. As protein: CASSYTTGMAFF.

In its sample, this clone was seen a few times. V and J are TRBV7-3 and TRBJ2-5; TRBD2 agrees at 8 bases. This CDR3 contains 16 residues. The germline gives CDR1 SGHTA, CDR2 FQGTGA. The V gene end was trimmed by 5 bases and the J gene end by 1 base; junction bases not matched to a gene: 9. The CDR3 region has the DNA TGTGCCAGCAGCCCTTTTTTCGGGGGGGCCCAAGAGACCCAGTACTTC. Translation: CASSPFFGGAQETQYF.

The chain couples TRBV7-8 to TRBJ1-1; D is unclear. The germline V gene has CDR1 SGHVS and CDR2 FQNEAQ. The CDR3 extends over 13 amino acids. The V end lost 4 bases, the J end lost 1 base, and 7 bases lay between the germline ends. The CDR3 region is CASSSFQNTEAFF. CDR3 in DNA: TGTGCCAGCAGCTCATTCCAGAACACTGAAGCTTTCTTT. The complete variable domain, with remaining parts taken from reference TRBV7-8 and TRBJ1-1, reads GAGVSQSPRYKVAKRGQDVALRCDPISGHVSLFWYQQALGQGPEFLTYFQNEAQLDKSGLPSDRFFAERPEGSVSTLKIQRTQQEDSAVYLCASSSFQNTEAFFGQGTRLTVV.

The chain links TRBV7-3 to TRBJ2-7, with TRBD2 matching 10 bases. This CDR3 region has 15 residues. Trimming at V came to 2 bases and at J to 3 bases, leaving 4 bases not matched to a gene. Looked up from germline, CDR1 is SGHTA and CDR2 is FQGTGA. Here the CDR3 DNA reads TGTGCCAGCAGCTTATGGGCTAGCGGGGGCTACGAGCAGTACTTC. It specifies CASSLWASGGYEQYF.

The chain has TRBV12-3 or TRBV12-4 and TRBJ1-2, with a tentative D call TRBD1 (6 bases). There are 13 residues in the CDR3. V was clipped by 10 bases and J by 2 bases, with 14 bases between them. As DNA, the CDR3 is TGTGCCACCGGCAAGGACAGAAACTATGGCTACACCTTC. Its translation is CATGKDRNYGYTF.

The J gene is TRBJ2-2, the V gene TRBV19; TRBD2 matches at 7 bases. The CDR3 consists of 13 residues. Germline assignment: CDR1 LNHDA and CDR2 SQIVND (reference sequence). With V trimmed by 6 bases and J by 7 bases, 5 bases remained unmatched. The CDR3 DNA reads TGTGCCAGTAGCCGGGGGGAGGGCGGGGAGCTGTTTTTT. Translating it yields CASSRGEGGELFF.

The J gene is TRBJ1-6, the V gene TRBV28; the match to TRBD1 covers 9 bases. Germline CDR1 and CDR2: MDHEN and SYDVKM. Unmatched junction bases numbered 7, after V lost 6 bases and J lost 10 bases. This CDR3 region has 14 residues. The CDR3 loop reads CASRPQGAGSPLHF. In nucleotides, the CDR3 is TGTGCCAGCAGACCACAGGGGGCAGGGTCACCCCTCCACTTT.

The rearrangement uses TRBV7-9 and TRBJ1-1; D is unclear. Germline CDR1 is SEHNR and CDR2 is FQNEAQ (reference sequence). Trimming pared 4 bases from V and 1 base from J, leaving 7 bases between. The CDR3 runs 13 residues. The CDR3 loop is CASSYSQNTEAFF. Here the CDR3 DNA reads TGTGCCAGCAGCTACAGCCAGAACACTGAAGCTTTCTTT.

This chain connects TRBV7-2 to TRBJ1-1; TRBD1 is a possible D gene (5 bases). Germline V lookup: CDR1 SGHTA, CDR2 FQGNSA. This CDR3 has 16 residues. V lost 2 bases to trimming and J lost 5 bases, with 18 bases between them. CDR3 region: CASSLRPGMGRTEAFF. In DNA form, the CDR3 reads TGTGCCAGCAGCTTAAGGCCAGGGATGGGTAGGACTGAAGCTTTCTTT.

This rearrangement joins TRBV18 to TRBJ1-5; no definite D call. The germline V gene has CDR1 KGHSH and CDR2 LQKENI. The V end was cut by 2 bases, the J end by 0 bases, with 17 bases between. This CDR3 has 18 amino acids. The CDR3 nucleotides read TGTGCCAGCTCACCAAGTTTCTCCACAGTTTATAGCAATCAGCCCCAGCATTTT. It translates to CASSPSFSTVYSNQPQHF.

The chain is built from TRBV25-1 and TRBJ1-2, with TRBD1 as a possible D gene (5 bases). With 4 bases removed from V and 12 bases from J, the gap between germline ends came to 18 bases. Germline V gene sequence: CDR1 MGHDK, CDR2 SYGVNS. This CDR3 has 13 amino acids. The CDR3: CASSVAGQGVHTF. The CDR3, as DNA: TGTGCCAGCAGTGTTGCGGGGCAGGGTGTTCACACCTTC.

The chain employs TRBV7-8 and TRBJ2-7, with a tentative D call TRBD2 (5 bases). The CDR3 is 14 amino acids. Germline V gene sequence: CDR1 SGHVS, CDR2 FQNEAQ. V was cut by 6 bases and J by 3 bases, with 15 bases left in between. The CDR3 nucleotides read TGTGCCAGCAGTGTTAGAGGGAGTATCTACGAGCAGTACTTC. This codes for CASSVRGSIYEQYF.

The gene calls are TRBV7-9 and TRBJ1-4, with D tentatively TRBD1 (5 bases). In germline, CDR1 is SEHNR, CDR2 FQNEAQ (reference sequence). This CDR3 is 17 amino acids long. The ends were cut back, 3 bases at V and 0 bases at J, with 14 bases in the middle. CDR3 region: CASSFWAGPATNEKLFF. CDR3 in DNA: TGTGCCAGCAGCTTTTGGGCAGGGCCCGCAACTAATGAAAAACTGTTTTTT.

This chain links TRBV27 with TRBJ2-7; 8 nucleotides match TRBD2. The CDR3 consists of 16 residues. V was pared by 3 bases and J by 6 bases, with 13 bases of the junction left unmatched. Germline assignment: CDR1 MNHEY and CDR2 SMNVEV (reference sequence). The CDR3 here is CASSFSSGSPHIEQYF. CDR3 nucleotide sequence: TGTGCCAGCAGTTTCTCTAGCGGGTCCCCCCACATCGAGCAGTACTTC.